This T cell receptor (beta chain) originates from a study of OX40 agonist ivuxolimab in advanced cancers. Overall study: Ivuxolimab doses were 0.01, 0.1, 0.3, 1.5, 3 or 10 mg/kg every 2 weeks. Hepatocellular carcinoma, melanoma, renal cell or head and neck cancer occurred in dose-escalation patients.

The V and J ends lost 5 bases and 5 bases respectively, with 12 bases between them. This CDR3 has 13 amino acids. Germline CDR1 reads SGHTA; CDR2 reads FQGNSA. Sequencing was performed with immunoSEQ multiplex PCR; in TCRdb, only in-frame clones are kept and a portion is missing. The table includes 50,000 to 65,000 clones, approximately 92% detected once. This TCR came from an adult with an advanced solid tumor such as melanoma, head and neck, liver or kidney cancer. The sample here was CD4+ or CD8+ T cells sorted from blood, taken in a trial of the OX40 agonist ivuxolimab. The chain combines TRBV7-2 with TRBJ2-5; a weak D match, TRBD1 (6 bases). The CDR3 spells CASSTNRVETQYF. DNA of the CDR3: TGTGCCAGCAGCACTAACAGGGTGGAGACCCAGTACTTC.